This T cell receptor (delta chain) stems from a study of gamma-delta chains in newborns, infants, children. Turning to the study itself: Polyclonal expansion of innate γδ T cells after birth follows microbial exposure.

TCRdb re-called clones from the reads using CATT. This table holds roughly 14,000 delta-chain clones, 7% to 7.5% found once. The CDR3 is made up of 18 amino acids. V trimming: 0 bases; J trimming: 2 bases; junction bases outside the gene matches: 5. CDR1 GEAIGNYY and CDR2 EKD come from the germline V gene. This chain uses TRDV2 with TRDJ3, with 8 bases fitting TRDD3. The receptor comes from a child who was a newborn, infant or young child, either healthy, febrile or measles-vaccinated (not recorded which). The specimen was blood. Written as DNA, the CDR3 is TGTGCCTGTGACACCGTTGGGGGATTTACCTGGGACACCCGACAGATGTTTTTC. It translates to CACDTVGGFTWDTRQMFF.